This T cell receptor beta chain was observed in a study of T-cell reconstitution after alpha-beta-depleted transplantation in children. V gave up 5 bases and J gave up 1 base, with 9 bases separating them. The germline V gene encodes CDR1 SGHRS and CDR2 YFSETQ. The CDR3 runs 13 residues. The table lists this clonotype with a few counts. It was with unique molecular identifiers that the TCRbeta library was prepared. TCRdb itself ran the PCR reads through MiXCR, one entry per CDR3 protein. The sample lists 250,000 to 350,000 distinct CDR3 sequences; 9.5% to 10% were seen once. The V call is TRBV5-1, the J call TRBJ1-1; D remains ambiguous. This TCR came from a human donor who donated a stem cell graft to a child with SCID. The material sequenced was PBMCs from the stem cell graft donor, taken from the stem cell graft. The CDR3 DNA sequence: TGCGCCAGCAGGCACGAGAGGAACACTGAAGCTTTCTTT. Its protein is CASRHERNTEAFF. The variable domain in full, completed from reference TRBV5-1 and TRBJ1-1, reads KAGVTQTPRYLIKTRGQQVTLSCSPISGHRSVSWYQQTPGQGLQFLFEYFSETQRNKGNFPGRFSGRQFSNSRSEMNVSTLELGDSALYLCASRHERNTEAFFGQGTRLTVV.